This T cell receptor beta chain was identified during a study of response to subunit inactivated influenza vaccine (dated 2018 in TCRdb). Regarding the research as a whole: Deep quantitative profiling of the T cell receptor repertoire was used in the study to follow responses to a trivalent subunit inactivated influenza vaccine. Points the paper makes about the study in general: According to the authors, only a limited number of new T cells may be recruited by each seasonal influenza vaccination.

About this clonotype itself: Its antigen remains unidentified. No clone much larger than this one lies a single base away; base qualities are absent.

Here V drops 1 base and J drops 2 bases, and the junction holds 11 bases not matched to any gene. For CDR1 and CDR2, the germline V gene (reference sequence) lists SGHAT and FQDESV. Its CDR3 holds 19 amino acids, cysteine through phenylalanine. Only CDR3 DNA is held: 57 bases, read in frame from base 1. Receptor libraries were prepared by RT-PCR. The reads were generated on an Illumina HiSeq 2500. Using fastp at Q25 and MiXCR, TCRdb reprocessed the public reads and kept productive beta chains. Each entry is one CDR3 protein sequence, shown with its most common DNA and genes. This sample is represented by about 620,000 distinct CDR3 sequences; roughly 10% of them were singletons. In total, the top ten clones hold approximately 10% of the sample. This sample also belongs to another study, concerning T cells expressing NK-cell markers. The second study, in turn, reports: TCR beta cDNA libraries were made by 5'RACE template switching that added a universal primer site and unique molecular identifiers. TCR beta-chain repertoires were profiled in sorted CD3+CD56+NKG2C+, CD3+CD56+NKG2C- and CD3+CD56-NKG2C+ T-cell subsets from fewer than 10 donors. Among the eight sequenced donors, seven were HCMV-seropositive and one was HCMV-seronegative. In several experiments an anti-gammadeltaTCR antibody was added to restrict sorting to alphabetaTCR-expressing T cells. In over five donors, the dominant CD3+CD56+NKG2C+ clonotypes were found to rank among the top 10 CD8+ clonotypes and to make up about 1.0-8% of CD8+ T cells. Those dominant clonotypes were again the most abundant among CD3+CD56-NKG2C+ cells in a handful of donors, at about 28.3-60.1%. Whether the expanded NKG2C-expressing T cell clones were specific for HCMV antigens remained unclear. The study sequenced eight donors, all healthy volunteers chosen at random: three men and five women. HCMV serostatus was determined by detecting HCMV-specific IgG in serum with a commercial ELISA kit. Peripheral blood mononuclear cells were isolated from blood by Ficoll density gradient centrifugation. For a handful of donors, bulk peripheral blood T-cell repertoires were also sequenced from unsorted PBMC. Synthesis of cDNA was primed from the TCR beta constant segment and was followed by two consecutive PCR amplification steps. Sequencing of the libraries produced 2 x 150 bp reads on Illumina HiSeq 2000/2500, MiSeq or NextSeq. MIGEC was used to demultiplex reads and group reads by UMI, and MiTCR was used to assemble and quantify clonotypes. To exclude erroneous sequences, only TCR cDNA sequences supported by at least two reads were retained. Downstream repertoire analysis used the tcR package, and clonotypes were matched across fractions by CDR3 nucleotide sequence plus V segment. VDJmatch was used to annotate antigen specificity against VDJdb, with one amino acid substitution in CDR3 allowed.

The chain links TRBV11-1 with TRBJ2-3; 11 nucleotides in the junction match TRBD2. Sequencing used PBMCs from blood, obtained on the day of vaccination. The receptor's source is a man in his fifties who received an inactivated influenza vaccine. Donor details come from another sample of the same person, matched by shared clones. The nucleotides read TGTGCCAGCAGCTTAGGAAGTAGCGGGAGGGCCGCCCCCACAGATACGCAGTATTTT. Its protein is CASSLGSSGRAAPTDTQYF.